Listed here is a single TCR beta chain. Its target antigen remains unknown. No base quality values were provided; no much bigger clone lies one nucleotide off. The label giving this sample's time point can be read as: baseline before first vaccination. Vaccinee samples were obtained from the UK trials COV001 and COV002, which included a single-blind randomized controlled phase 2/3 trial of AZD1222 (ChAdOx1 nCoV-19) in healthy adults. Trial participant PBMC samples were collected at day 0 and day 28 after the second dose for TCRbeta chain sequencing. The sample belongs to a study of T cell responses to AZD1222 COVID-19 vaccine (dated by TCRdb to 2020 to 2023). A note on the overall study: AZD1222 recipients whose second dose came at about 4 weeks and those whose second dose came at about 12 weeks were combined into one group, since spike-specific TCR depth and breadth did not differ between the two schedules. A total of 233 trial participants underwent TCR sequencing, of whom about 210 had received two doses of AZD1222 and about 25 had received two doses of the MenACWY control vaccine. Trial participants were enrolled by age into subgroups of 18-55, 56-69 and 70-plus years, and roughly 160, 29 and 62 TCR-sequenced participants, respectively, were included in these subgroups.

Here is what the overall study found, with its caveats: Conclusions about previously exposed vaccinees were limited because only six AZD1222 recipients were SARS-CoV-2 seropositive at baseline. The 56-69-year group was small, and its depth increase did not reach significance, likely because of low power. The whole spike protein was spanned by vaccine-associated CD4 TCRs, and dominant responses were seen in regions 160-218 and 743-854. Because no samples from the day 14 peak response were available, repertoires could be characterized only after the peak T cell response. A significant rise in spike-specific TCR breadth and depth was observed after two AZD1222 doses relative to day 0 and relative to MenACWY recipients. Epitopes outside the regions mutated in the B.1.351 and B.1.1.7 variants were reportedly recognized by nearly half of the unique spike-specific TCRs. Participants were mostly white British, with more females than males. The authors suggested clonal diversity may have been underestimated.

The CDR3 regions of human TCRbeta chains were analyzed by immunosequencing. Turning to the authors' computational methods: TCRs in the repertoires were compared against a reference library of SARS-CoV-2-specific TCRs that had been generated with the MIRA antigen-specificity platform. Breadth was defined as the fraction of unique TCRs that were SARS-CoV-2-associated, and depth was defined as the fraction of total T cells that were SARS-CoV-2-associated. Using the MIRA data, every spike-specific TCR was mapped to the spike region that the TCR reacted to and assigned to either a CD4 or a CD8 class. Log10-transformed breadth and depth values were compared by one-way ANOVA with Sidak's multiple comparisons tests. This immuneACCESS table, as held by TCRdb, lists in-frame sequences with V and J called but not all clones. Of the missing ones, under half trace to an unresolved V gene in checked studies; the others have no known cause. The V and J calls and the clone size are those of that table, but D and trimming were determined from the DNA. In all, the sample holds under 140,000 clones, and roughly 87% of those were seen once. The top ten clonotypes cover around 3.3% of the sample.

From the cysteine through the phenylalanine, the CDR3 covers 14 amino acids. Only CDR3 DNA is held: 42 bases, read in frame from base 1. Sequences SGHTA (CDR1) and FQGTGA (CDR2) are obtained from the germline V gene. V has 1 base trimmed and J has 4 bases trimmed; junction bases matching no gene number 3. This receptor was taken from an adult in good health. The chain is made from TRBV7-3 and TRBJ1-1, and 7 bases in between align with TRBD1. The sequencing here drew on peripheral blood, taken on day 0 of AZD1222 vaccination. The nucleotides read TGTGCCAGCAGCTTAAGCTCAGGGGGCACTGAAGCTTTCTTT. Translated, it gives CASSLSSGGTEAFF.